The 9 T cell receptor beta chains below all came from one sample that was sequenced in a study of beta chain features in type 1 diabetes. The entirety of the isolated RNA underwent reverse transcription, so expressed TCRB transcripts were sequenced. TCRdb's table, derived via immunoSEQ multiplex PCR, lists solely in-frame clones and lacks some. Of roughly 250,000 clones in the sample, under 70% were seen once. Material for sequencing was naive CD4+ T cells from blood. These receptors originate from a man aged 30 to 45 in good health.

CDR3 DNA sequence: TGCGCCAGCAGCTCAGGGATTTCCACAGATACGCAGTATTTT. It is translated as CASSSGISTDTQYF. The V and J genes are TRBV5-1 and TRBJ2-3, with D possibly matching TRBD1 (5 bases). The length of the CDR3 is 14 residues. CDR1 and CDR2 (germline): SGHRS, YFSETQ. V dropped 3 bases and J dropped 2 bases, with 10 bases sitting between them.

The CDR3 spells CASSPWTGPTSLGDIQYF. DNA for the CDR3: TGTGCCAGCAGTCCGTGGACAGGGCCGACTAGTCTTGGGGACATTCAGTACTTC. The V call is TRBV27, the J call TRBJ2-4; 8 bases are a match to TRBD1. V was clipped by 5 bases and J by 8 bases; unmatched bases: 20. This CDR3 comprises 18 residues. CDR1 is MNHEY, CDR2 SMNVEV, per germline (reference sequence).

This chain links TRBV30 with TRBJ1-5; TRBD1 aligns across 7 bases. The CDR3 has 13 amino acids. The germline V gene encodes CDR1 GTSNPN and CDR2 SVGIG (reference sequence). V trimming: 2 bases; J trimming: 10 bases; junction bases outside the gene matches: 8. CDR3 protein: CAWSHRGTGPQHF. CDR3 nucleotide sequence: TGTGCCTGGAGTCACAGGGGCACGGGACCCCAGCATTTT.

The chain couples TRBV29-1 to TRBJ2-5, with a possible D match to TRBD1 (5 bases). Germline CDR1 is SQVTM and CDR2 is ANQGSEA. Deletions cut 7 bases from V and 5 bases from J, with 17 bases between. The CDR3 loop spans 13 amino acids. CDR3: CSARDGAGETQYF. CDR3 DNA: TGCAGCGCTCGTGATGGGGCCGGGGAGACCCAGTACTTC.

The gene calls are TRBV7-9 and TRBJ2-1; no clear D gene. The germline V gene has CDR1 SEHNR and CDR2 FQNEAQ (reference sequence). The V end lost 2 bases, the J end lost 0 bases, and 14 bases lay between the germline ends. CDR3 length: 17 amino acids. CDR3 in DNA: TGTGCCAGCAGCTTAACAACGGATTCTAGCTCCTACAATGAGCAGTTCTTC. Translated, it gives CASSLTTDSSSYNEQFF.

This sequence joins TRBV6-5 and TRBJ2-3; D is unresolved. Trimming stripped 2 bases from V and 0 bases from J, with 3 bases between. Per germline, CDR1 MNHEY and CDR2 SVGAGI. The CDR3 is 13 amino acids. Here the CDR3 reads CASSYDSTDTQYF. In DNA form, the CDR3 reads TGTGCCAGCAGTTACGATAGCACAGATACGCAGTATTTT.

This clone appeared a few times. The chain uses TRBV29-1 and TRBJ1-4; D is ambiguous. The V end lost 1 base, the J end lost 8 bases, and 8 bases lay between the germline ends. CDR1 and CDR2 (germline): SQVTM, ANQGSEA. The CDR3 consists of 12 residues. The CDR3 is CSVEVEPEKLFF. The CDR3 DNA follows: TGCAGCGTTGAAGTTGAGCCGGAAAAACTGTTTTTT. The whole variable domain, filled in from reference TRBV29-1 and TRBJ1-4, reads SAVISQKPSRDICQRGTSLTIQCQVDSQVTMMFWYRQQPGQSLTLIATANQGSEATYESGFVIDKFPISRPNLTFSTLTVSNMSPEDSSIYLCSVEVEPEKLFFGSGTQLSVL.

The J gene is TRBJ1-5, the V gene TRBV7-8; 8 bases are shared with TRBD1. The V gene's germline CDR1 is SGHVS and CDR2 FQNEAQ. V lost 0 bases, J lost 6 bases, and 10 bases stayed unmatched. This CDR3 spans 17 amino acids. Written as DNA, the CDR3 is TGTGCCAGCAGCTTAGCGAGAGTTGGACAGGGCTTTCAGCCCCAGCATTTT. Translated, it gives CASSLARVGQGFQPQHF.

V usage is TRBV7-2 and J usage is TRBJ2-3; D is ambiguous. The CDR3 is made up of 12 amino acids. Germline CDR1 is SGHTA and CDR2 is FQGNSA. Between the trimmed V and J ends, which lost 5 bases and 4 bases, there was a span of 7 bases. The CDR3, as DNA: TGTGCCAGCAGCGCCGTGCCAGATACGCAGTATTTT. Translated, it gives CASSAVPDTQYF.